A selection of T cell receptor beta chains follows, all from one sample in a study of human T cells and chemical hapten exposure. TCRdb reprocessed the RACE reads via MiXCR and lists one record per CDR3 protein. The top ten clones hold about 8% of a sample with some 340,000 distinct CDR3 sequences, roughly 6.9% of them seen once. Source: whole blood, taken in connection with sensitization to the hapten diphenylcyclopropenone (DPC). Receptors originate from a woman aged 18-29 years with alopecia areata. Some clones in this sample may be carry-over from other donors' samples. CDR3s include the opening cysteine and the closing phenylalanine or tryptophan. Each record gives: V gene, D gene, J gene, CDR3 protein. D genes are given only for firm matches.

V gene: TRBV20-1
D gene: .
J gene: TRBJ1-5
CDR3 protein: CSARPASPERQPQHF

V gene: TRBV25-1
D gene: TRBD2
J gene: TRBJ2-3
CDR3 protein: CASSEGTSGVSTDTQYF

V gene: TRBV29-1
D gene: TRBD2
J gene: TRBJ2-5
CDR3 protein: CSVQRLAGALQETQYF

V gene: TRBV28
D gene: .
J gene: TRBJ1-2
CDR3 protein: CASSFPSDYGYTF

V gene: TRBV27
D gene: .
J gene: TRBJ1-1
CDR3 protein: CASSFGDSLEAFF

V gene: TRBV2
D gene: .
J gene: TRBJ2-5
CDR3 protein: CATSGFQETQYF

V gene: TRBV6-6
D gene: TRBD2
J gene: TRBJ2-3
CDR3 protein: CASSWGGSTDTQYF

V gene: TRBV2
D gene: .
J gene: TRBJ1-5
CDR3 protein: CASSELRVNQPQHF

V gene: TRBV4-3
D gene: .
J gene: TRBJ1-6
CDR3 protein: CASSQATDRLGSPLHF

V gene: TRBV4-3
D gene: TRBD1
J gene: TRBJ2-3
CDR3 protein: CASSQGPGTGGILDTQYF

V gene: TRBV2
D gene: .
J gene: TRBJ1-5
CDR3 protein: CASSGRGGGQPQHF

V gene: TRBV29-1
D gene: TRBD2
J gene: TRBJ2-3
CDR3 protein: CSVGTGTTTDTQYF

V gene: TRBV6-5
D gene: .
J gene: TRBJ1-5
CDR3 protein: CASSYGRDQPQHF

V gene: TRBV5-1
D gene: .
J gene: TRBJ2-3
CDR3 protein: CASSRSVAPGFDTQYF

V gene: TRBV7-9
D gene: .
J gene: TRBJ2-7
CDR3 protein: CASSWTSYEQYF

V gene: TRBV20-1
D gene: .
J gene: TRBJ2-7
CDR3 protein: CSARGGTAYPYEQYF

V gene: TRBV27
D gene: .
J gene: TRBJ1-1
CDR3 protein: CASSKWDTLNTEAFF

V gene: TRBV7-9
D gene: .
J gene: TRBJ1-1
CDR3 protein: CASSFEQNTEAFF

V gene: TRBV12-3/TRBV12-4
D gene: .
J gene: TRBJ1-3
CDR3 protein: CASSLGQYSGNTIYF

V gene: TRBV4-3
D gene: .
J gene: TRBJ2-3
CDR3 protein: CASSQERLDSRQLGDTQYF

V gene: TRBV7-2
D gene: .
J gene: TRBJ1-5
CDR3 protein: CASSQDRGRQPQHF

V gene: TRBV14
D gene: .
J gene: TRBJ1-2
CDR3 protein: CASSQDSLPGYTF

V gene: TRBV7-2
D gene: .
J gene: TRBJ2-2
CDR3 protein: CASSLSLASGELFF

V gene: TRBV12-3/TRBV12-4
D gene: TRBD1
J gene: TRBJ1-2
CDR3 protein: CASRPQGGRGYTF

V gene: TRBV10-3
D gene: TRBD2
J gene: TRBJ2-3
CDR3 protein: CAISRTSGASDTQYF

V gene: TRBV7-2
D gene: TRBD1
J gene: TRBJ2-5
CDR3 protein: CASSSLGTAQETQYF

V gene: TRBV6-5
D gene: .
J gene: TRBJ1-1
CDR3 protein: CASSYGGRGTEAFF

V gene: TRBV3-1
D gene: .
J gene: TRBJ1-2
CDR3 protein: CASSQARGYGYTF

V gene: TRBV3-1
D gene: .
J gene: TRBJ2-2
CDR3 protein: CASSRFTNTGELFF

V gene: TRBV20-1
D gene: .
J gene: TRBJ2-2
CDR3 protein: CSATSEGNGANTGELFF

V gene: TRBV6-4
D gene: TRBD2
J gene: TRBJ2-3
CDR3 protein: CASSDSESGGAADTQYF

V gene: TRBV6-2/TRBV6-3
D gene: .
J gene: TRBJ1-2
CDR3 protein: CASSYSRGRLKGYTF

V gene: TRBV18
D gene: TRBD1
J gene: TRBJ2-3
CDR3 protein: CASSLMTGATTDTQYF

V gene: TRBV7-2
D gene: TRBD1
J gene: TRBJ1-1
CDR3 protein: CASSSLSGGNTEAFF

V gene: TRBV28
D gene: TRBD1
J gene: TRBJ2-6
CDR3 protein: CASSWDRGGSGANVLTF

V gene: TRBV28
D gene: .
J gene: TRBJ1-3
CDR3 protein: CASSVVGRGNTIYF

V gene: TRBV7-2
D gene: TRBD1
J gene: TRBJ2-2
CDR3 protein: CASSFTGTGTGELFF

V gene: TRBV5-5
D gene: TRBD2
J gene: TRBJ2-7
CDR3 protein: CASRWTSGSSYEQYF

V gene: TRBV6-2/TRBV6-3
D gene: TRBD2
J gene: TRBJ2-3
CDR3 protein: CASSPGLAVETDTQYF

V gene: TRBV5-1
D gene: TRBD1
J gene: TRBJ2-3
CDR3 protein: CASSLRGQGMDTQYF

V gene: TRBV7-2
D gene: TRBD1
J gene: TRBJ1-6
CDR3 protein: CASSPGQGRSPLHF

V gene: TRBV11-2
D gene: TRBD2
J gene: TRBJ2-2
CDR3 protein: CASSSRLGGMNTGELFF

V gene: TRBV27
D gene: .
J gene: TRBJ1-2
CDR3 protein: CASSSRSPRDYGYTF

V gene: TRBV7-9
D gene: .
J gene: TRBJ1-5
CDR3 protein: CASSSVGDQQPQHF

V gene: TRBV27
D gene: .
J gene: TRBJ2-5
CDR3 protein: CASSLHRDGGGTQYF